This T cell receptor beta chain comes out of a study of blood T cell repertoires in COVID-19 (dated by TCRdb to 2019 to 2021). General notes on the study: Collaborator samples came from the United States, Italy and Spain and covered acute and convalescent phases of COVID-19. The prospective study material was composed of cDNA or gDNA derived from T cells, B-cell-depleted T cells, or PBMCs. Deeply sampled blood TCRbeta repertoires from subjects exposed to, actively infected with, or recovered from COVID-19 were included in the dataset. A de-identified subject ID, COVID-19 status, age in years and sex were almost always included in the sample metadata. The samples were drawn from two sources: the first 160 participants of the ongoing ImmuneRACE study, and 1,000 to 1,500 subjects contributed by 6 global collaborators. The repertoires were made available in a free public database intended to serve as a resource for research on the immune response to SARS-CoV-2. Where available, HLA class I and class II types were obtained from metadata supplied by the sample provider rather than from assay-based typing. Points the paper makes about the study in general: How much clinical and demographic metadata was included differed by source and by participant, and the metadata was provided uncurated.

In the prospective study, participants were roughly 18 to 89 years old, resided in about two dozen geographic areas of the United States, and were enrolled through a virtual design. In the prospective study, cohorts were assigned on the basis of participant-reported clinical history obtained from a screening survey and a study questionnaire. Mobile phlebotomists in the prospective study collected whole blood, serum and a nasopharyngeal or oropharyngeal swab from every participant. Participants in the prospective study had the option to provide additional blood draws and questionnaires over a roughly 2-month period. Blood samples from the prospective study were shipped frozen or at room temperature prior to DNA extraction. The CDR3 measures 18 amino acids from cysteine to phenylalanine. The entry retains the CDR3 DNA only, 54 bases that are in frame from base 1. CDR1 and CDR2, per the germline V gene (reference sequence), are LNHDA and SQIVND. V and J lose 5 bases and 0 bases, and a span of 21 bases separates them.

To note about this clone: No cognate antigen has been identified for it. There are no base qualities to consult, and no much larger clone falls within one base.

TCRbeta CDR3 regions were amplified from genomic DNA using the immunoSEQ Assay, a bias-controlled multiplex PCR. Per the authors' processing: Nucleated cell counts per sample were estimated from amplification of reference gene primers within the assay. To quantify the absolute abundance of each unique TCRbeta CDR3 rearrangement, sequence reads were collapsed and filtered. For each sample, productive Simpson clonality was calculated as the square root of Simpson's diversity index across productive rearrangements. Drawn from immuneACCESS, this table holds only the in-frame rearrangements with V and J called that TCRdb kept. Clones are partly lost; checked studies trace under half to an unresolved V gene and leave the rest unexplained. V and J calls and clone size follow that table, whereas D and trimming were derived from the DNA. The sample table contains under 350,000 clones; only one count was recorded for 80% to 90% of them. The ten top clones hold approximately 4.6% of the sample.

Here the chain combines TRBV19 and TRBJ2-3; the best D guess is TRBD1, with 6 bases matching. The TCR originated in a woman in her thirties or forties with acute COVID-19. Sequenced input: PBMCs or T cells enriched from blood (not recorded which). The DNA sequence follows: TGTGCCAGTAGTTCCCCTCCGGGACAAGAATCTAGCACAGATACGCAGTATTTT. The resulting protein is CASSSPPGQESSTDTQYF. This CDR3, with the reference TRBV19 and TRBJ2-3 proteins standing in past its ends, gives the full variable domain DGGITQSPKYLFRKEGQNVTLSCEQNLNHDAMYWYRQDPGQGLRLIYYSQIVNDFQKGDIAEGYSVSREKKESFPLTVTSAQKNPTAFYLCASSSPPGQESSTDTQYFGPGTRLTVL.